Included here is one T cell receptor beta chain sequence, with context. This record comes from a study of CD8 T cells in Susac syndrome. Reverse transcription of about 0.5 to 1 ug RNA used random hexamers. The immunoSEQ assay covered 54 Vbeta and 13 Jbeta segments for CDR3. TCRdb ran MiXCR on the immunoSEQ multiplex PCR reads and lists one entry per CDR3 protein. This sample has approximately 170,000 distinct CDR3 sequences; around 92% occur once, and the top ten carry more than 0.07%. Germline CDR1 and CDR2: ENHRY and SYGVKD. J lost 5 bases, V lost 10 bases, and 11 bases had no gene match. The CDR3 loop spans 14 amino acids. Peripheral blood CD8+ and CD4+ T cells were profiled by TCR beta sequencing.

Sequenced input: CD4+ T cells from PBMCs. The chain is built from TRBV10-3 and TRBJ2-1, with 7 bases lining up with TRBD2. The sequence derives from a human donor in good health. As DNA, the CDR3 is TGTGCCAGTGCTTCTAGCGGAGCGGACAATGAGCAGTTCTTC. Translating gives CASASSGADNEQFF.